These 27 T cell receptor beta chains were all obtained from the same sample, sequenced in a study of blood T cell repertoires in COVID-19. Sequencing was performed with immunoSEQ multiplex PCR; in TCRdb, only in-frame clones are kept and a portion is missing. The sample yields 200,000 to 250,000 clones, 84% seen once. The sequenced sample was PBMCs or T cells enriched from blood (not recorded which). The receptors derive from a man in his fifties or sixties who had recovered from COVID-19.

The V and J genes are TRBV7-3 and TRBJ1-1; TRBD1 aligns across 7 bases. This CDR3 region has 18 residues. The trim removed 1 base at V and 5 bases at J, leaving 16 bases unmatched. The V gene's germline CDR1 is SGHTA and CDR2 FQGTGA. The CDR3, as DNA: TGTGCCAGCAGCTTAAATGGCGTGGAACGGCAGGGGGGAACTGAAGCTTTCTTT. It is translated as CASSLNGVERQGGTEAFF.

This chain uses TRBV14 with TRBJ2-1; 11 bases are shared with TRBD2. Germline V CDR1 and CDR2: SGHDN, FVKESK. V was pared by 4 bases and J by 4 bases, with 3 bases of the junction left unmatched. The CDR3 covers 15 residues. The CDR3 sequence: CASSPSSGGYNEQFF. The CDR3 coding sequence is TGTGCCAGCAGCCCCTCTAGCGGGGGGTACAATGAGCAGTTCTTC.

The chain is built from TRBV5-1 and TRBJ2-5, with TRBD2 identical over 12 bases. The CDR3 totals 15 residues. CDR1 and CDR2 from the germline V gene are SGHRS and YFSETQ. The V gene end was trimmed by 5 bases and the J gene end by 6 bases; junction bases not matched to a gene: 8. The CDR3 protein is CASRGGTSGPQTQYF. The CDR3 DNA is TGCGCCAGCAGGGGGGGGACTAGCGGGCCCCAGACCCAGTACTTC.

The chain links TRBV12-5 to TRBJ2-7, with 10 bases fitting TRBD1. The CDR3 spans 16 residues. Germline assignment: CDR1 LGHNT and CDR2 FRNRAP. V lost 8 bases and J lost 0; bases outside the gene matches: 10. CDR3 DNA sequence: TGTGCTAGTCTCCGGGACAGGGGTAAGGCCTCCTACGAGCAGTACTTC. It is translated as CASLRDRGKASYEQYF.

This chain uses TRBV15 with TRBJ2-7; 8 nucleotides align to TRBD1. V lost 4 bases to trimming and J lost 1 base; unmatched junction nucleotides: 6. Germline V gives CDR1 LNHNV, CDR2 YYDKDF (reference sequence). CDR3 size: 15 residues. CDR3 sequence (DNA): TGTGCCACCAGCACCCGGGACAGGCCTTCCTACGAGCAGTACTTC. Protein product: CATSTRDRPSYEQYF.

J is TRBJ2-5 and V is TRBV24-1; D perhaps matches TRBD2 (6 bases). CDR3 length: 14 residues. V was clipped by 4 bases and J by 5 bases, with 13 bases between them. Germline CDR1 and CDR2: KGHDR and SFDVKD. In DNA, the CDR3 is TGTGCCACCAGTGAGGAGGGGACCTCGGAGACCCAGTACTTC. It codes for CATSEEGTSETQYF.

The J gene is TRBJ1-2, the V gene TRBV9; D gene uncertain. V lost 4 bases, J lost 2 bases, and 18 bases lay in between. Germline-derived CDR1 and CDR2 are SGDLS and YYNGEE. The CDR3 contains 16 residues. CDR3 in amino acids: CASSPRESRSNYGYTF. In DNA, the CDR3 is TGTGCCAGCAGCCCTAGGGAGAGTCGGTCAAACTATGGCTACACCTTC.

This rearrangement joins TRBV30 to TRBJ1-2, with 10 nucleotides matching TRBD1. The CDR3 has 16 amino acids. From germline, CDR1 is GTSNPN and CDR2 SVGIG (reference sequence). Trimming took 1 base from V and 7 from J; bases not matched to a gene: 12. The DNA of the CDR3 is TGTGCCTGGAGTGGCAAACCCGCAGGACAGGGGGTTGGCTACACCTTC. Protein sequence: CAWSGKPAGQGVGYTF.

This clone showed up just once. The chain is built from TRBV24-1 and TRBJ2-3; the match to TRBD2 covers 7 bases. CDR1 and CDR2 (germline): KGHDR, SFDVKD. Trimming cost V 9 bases and J 4 bases; bases outside gene matches: 9. This CDR3 region has 14 residues. The CDR3 reads CATSEGLAADTQYF. For the CDR3, the DNA is TGTGCCACCTCAGAAGGGCTAGCGGCAGATACGCAGTATTTT.

The V and J genes are TRBV11-3 and TRBJ2-1, with D possibly matching TRBD1 (5 bases). CDR1 is SGHNT, CDR2 YENEEA, per germline. This CDR3 is built from 13 residues. Trimming took 4 bases from V and 8 from J, leaving 12 bases between them. DNA for the CDR3: TGTGCCAGCAGCTCCCGATCCAGGGATGAGCAGTTCTTC. The encoded protein is CASSSRSRDEQFF.

This rearrangement joins TRBV6-5 to TRBJ2-7; tentative D call: TRBD1 (6 bases). Germline V gene data show CDR1 as MNHEY and CDR2 as SVGAGI. The CDR3 runs to 16 residues. V lost 0 bases and J lost 3, with 15 bases in between. For the CDR3, the DNA is TGTGCCAGCAGTTACTCGGGTGGCAGGGGTAACTACGAGCAGTACTTC. This codes for CASSYSGGRGNYEQYF.

This chain connects TRBV29-1 to TRBJ1-5; TRBD1 aligns across 7 bases. Germline CDR1 reads SQVTM; CDR2 reads ANQGSEA. CDR3 length: 15 residues. V lost 4 bases, J lost 4 bases, and 10 bases stayed unmatched. The CDR3 loop is CSVVVGGLGNQPQHF. The CDR3 coding sequence is TGCAGCGTTGTGGTAGGGGGCTTGGGAAATCAGCCCCAGCATTTT. The whole variable domain, remainder taken from reference TRBV29-1 and TRBJ1-5, is SAVISQKPSRDICQRGTSLTIQCQVDSQVTMMFWYRQQPGQSLTLIATANQGSEATYESGFVIDKFPISRPNLTFSTLTVSNMSPEDSSIYLCSVVVGGLGNQPQHFGDGTRLSIL.

V is TRBV6-1 and J is TRBJ2-5; 7 bases are shared with TRBD2. Unmatched junction bases numbered 7, after V lost 0 bases and J lost 6 bases. The germline CDR1 and CDR2 sequences are MNHNS and SASEGT. The CDR3 spans 15 residues. CDR3 residues: CASSEAGGRDQTQYF. CDR3 nucleotides: TGTGCCAGCAGTGAAGCAGGAGGGAGGGATCAGACCCAGTACTTC.

The chain combines TRBV3-1 (or the pseudogene TRBV3-2) with TRBJ2-5; 10 bases agree with TRBD2. The germline V gene encodes CDR1 LGHDT and CDR2 YNNKEL (reference sequence). J lost 3 bases, V lost 5 bases, and 3 bases had no gene match. The CDR3 length is 14 residues. The CDR3: CASSVGLAEETQYF. CDR3 DNA sequence: TGTGCCAGCAGCGTAGGACTAGCGGAAGAGACCCAGTACTTC.

CDR3 sequence: CSASPIVGGRGEQFF. CDR3 coding DNA: TGCAGTGCTAGTCCGATAGTAGGGGGCCGCGGGGAGCAGTTCTTC. V gene TRBV20-1 combines with J gene TRBJ2-1; 7 nucleotides agree with TRBD1. The CDR3 runs to 15 residues. J was trimmed by 10 bases and V by 3 bases; bases with no gene match: 15. Germline CDR1 is DFQATT and CDR2 is SNEGSKA (reference sequence).

The rearrangement links TRBV2 to TRBJ2-5; 9 bases fit TRBD1. CDR1 is SNHLY and CDR2 is FYNNEI in the germline V gene. The CDR3 runs 14 residues. V lost 6 bases, J lost 5 bases, and 7 bases stayed unmatched. This CDR3 is CASRVGTGLETQYF. In DNA, the CDR3 is TGTGCCAGCAGGGTAGGGACAGGGCTGGAGACCCAGTACTTC.

The gene calls are TRBV5-1 and TRBJ2-5; TRBD1 agrees at 11 bases. The CDR3 contains 15 residues. The V and J ends lost 5 bases and 0 bases, in that order; junction bases with no gene match: 3. CDR1 SGHRS and CDR2 YFSETQ come from the germline V gene. CDR3 protein: CASSRDRGYQETQYF. CDR3 bases: TGCGCCAGCAGTCGGGACAGGGGGTACCAAGAGACCCAGTACTTC.

This rearrangement joins TRBV11-3 to TRBJ2-7; 7 bases match TRBD1. CDR3 length: 13 residues. The J segment lost 3 bases and the V segment lost 5 bases, leaving 4 bases of the junction unmatched. Germline CDR1 and CDR2: SGHNT and YENEEA. The CDR3 sequence is CASSPDRRYEQYF. The DNA of the CDR3 is TGTGCCAGCAGCCCGGACAGGCGCTACGAGCAGTACTTC.

The chain couples TRBV5-1 to TRBJ1-3; TRBD1 aligns across 8 bases. This CDR3 region has 14 residues. V lost 4 bases and J lost 2; bases outside the gene matches: 2. Germline V gene lookup returns CDR1 SGHRS and CDR2 YFSETQ. The CDR3 DNA is TGCGCCAGCAGCCCGGGACAGGCTGGAAACACCATATATTTT. Translation: CASSPGQAGNTIYF.

This sequence joins TRBV15 and TRBJ1-1; D gene unclear. Per germline, CDR1 LNHNV and CDR2 YYDKDF (reference sequence). The germline V and J ends were trimmed by 1 base and 8 bases, with 11 bases remaining between them. The CDR3 is 13 amino acids. This CDR3 is CATSRAAGAEAFF. DNA of the CDR3: TGTGCCACCAGCAGAGCGGCGGGAGCCGAAGCTTTCTTT.

The chain employs TRBV3-1 (or the pseudogene TRBV3-2) and TRBJ1-5; TRBD1 matches 8 bases. The CDR3 covers 16 residues. J was trimmed by 6 bases and V by 2 bases; bases with no gene match: 9. Germline lookup yields CDR1 LGHDT and CDR2 YNNKEL (reference sequence). This CDR3 reads CASSQWGTQGAQPQHF. For the CDR3, the DNA is TGTGCCAGCAGCCAATGGGGGACCCAGGGGGCTCAGCCCCAGCATTTT.

The chain is built from TRBV5-5 and TRBJ2-1; 14 bases fit TRBD2. With V trimmed by 2 bases and J by 6 bases, 4 bases remained unmatched. Germline V gene data show CDR1 as SGHKS and CDR2 as YYEKEE (reference sequence). This CDR3 is 16 amino acids long. The CDR3 sequence: CASSLGTSGSPNEQFF. The CDR3 DNA is TGTGCCAGCAGCTTAGGGACTAGCGGGAGTCCCAATGAGCAGTTCTTC.

The rearrangement uses TRBV27 and TRBJ2-1, with TRBD2 matching 8 bases. The CDR3 spans 15 residues. The V segment lost 4 bases and the J segment 5 bases; nucleotides outside the gene matches: 7. Germline V gene sequence: CDR1 MNHEY, CDR2 SMNVEV (reference sequence). CDR3 bases: TGTGCCAGCAGTTCCCCCCCGGGGGGGGACAATGAGCAGTTCTTC. This gives the protein CASSSPPGGDNEQFF.

The chain recombines TRBV7-9 with TRBJ2-7; D is perhaps TRBD2 (6 bases). The CDR3 runs 14 residues. Germline CDR1 and CDR2: SEHNR and FQNEAQ (reference sequence). The V end was cut by 1 base, the J end by 6 bases, with 13 bases between. CDR3 in DNA: TGTGCCAGCAGCTTAGACGGCAGGGAGGTCGAGCAGTACTTC. Its translation: CASSLDGREVEQYF.

V and J are TRBV19 and TRBJ1-5; 8 nucleotides match TRBD1. Per the germline V gene, CDR1 is LNHDA and CDR2 is SQIVND (reference sequence). The trim removed 4 bases at V and 3 bases at J, leaving 8 bases unmatched. CDR3 length: 16 amino acids. The CDR3 DNA follows: TGTGCCAGTAGTAGGGGGGGACAGGTTAACAATCAGCCCCAGCATTTT. Protein: CASSRGGQVNNQPQHF.

The rearrangement joins TRBV7-6 to TRBJ2-5; tentatively, D is TRBD1 (5 bases). V lost 5 bases and J lost 2, with 6 bases in between. CDR1 and CDR2 from the germline V gene are SGHVS and FNYEAQ. This CDR3 comprises 12 residues. CDR3 loop: CASSQGQETQYF. CDR3 DNA: TGTGCCAGCAGCCAGGGTCAAGAGACCCAGTACTTC.

Concerning this clone itself: Other DNA sequences in the same sample also yield this CDR3. V and J are TRBV18 and TRBJ2-5; 8 nucleotides match TRBD1. CDR1 and CDR2 (germline): KGHSH, LQKENI. There are 14 residues in the CDR3. The V gene end was trimmed by 2 bases and the J gene end by 2 bases; junction bases not matched to a gene: 1. CDR3 nucleotide sequence: TGTGCCAGCTCACCAGGACAGGGACAAGAGACCCAGTACTTC. Translating it yields CASSPGQGQETQYF.